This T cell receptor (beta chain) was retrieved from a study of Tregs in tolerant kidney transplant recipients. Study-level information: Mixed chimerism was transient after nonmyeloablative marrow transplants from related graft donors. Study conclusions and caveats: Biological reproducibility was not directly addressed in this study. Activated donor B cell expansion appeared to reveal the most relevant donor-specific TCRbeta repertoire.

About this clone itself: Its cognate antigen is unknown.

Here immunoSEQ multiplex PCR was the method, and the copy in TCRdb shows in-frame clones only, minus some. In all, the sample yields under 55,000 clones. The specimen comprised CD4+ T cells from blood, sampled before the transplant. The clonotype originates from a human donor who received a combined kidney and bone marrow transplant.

The CDR3 loop is CASSPGSFGNTIYF. The covered CDR3 bases are TGCGCCAGCAGCCCAGGGTCCTTTGGAAACACC. This sequence joins TRBV5-1 and TRBJ1-3; a possible D gene is TRBD1 (5 bases). Read data end 3 residues before the CDR3 end; the end is taken from the germline J gene. The CDR3 loop spans 14 amino acids. The ends were cut back, 4 bases at V and 3 bases at J, with 11 bases in the middle. CDR1 SGHRS and CDR2 YFSETQ come from the germline V gene.